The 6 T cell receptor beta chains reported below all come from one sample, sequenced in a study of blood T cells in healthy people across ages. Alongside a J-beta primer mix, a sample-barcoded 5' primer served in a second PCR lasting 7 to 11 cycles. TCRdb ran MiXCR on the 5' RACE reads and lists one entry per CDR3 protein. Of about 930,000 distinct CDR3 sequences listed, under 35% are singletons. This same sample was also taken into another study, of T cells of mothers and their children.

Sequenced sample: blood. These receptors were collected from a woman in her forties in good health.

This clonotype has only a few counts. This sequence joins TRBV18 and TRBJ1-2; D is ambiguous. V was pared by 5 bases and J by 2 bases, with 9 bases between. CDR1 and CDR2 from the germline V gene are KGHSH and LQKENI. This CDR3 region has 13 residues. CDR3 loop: CASSMTENYGYTF. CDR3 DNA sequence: TGTGCCAGCTCAATGACCGAGAACTATGGCTACACCTTC. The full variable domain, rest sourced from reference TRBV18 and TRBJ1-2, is NAGVMQNPRHLVRRRGQEARLRCSPMKGHSHVYWYRQLPEEGLKFMVYLQKENIIDESGMPKERFSAEFPKEGPSILRIQQVVRGDSAAYFCASSMTENYGYTFGSGTRLTVV.

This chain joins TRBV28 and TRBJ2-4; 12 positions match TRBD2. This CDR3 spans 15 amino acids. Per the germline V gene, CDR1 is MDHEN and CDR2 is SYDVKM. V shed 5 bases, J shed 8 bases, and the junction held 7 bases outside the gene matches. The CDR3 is CASSDPRLAGDIQYF. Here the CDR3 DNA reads TGTGCCAGCAGTGACCCTAGACTAGCGGGGGACATTCAGTACTTC.

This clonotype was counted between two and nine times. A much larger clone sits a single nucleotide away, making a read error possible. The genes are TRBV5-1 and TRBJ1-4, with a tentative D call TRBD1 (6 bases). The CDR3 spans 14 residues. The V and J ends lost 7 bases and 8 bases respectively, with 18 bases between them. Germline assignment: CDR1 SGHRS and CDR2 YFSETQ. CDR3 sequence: CASSLRGAREKLFF. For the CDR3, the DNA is TGCGCCAGCTCTCTTCGGGGGGCTCGCGAAAAACTGTTTTTT.

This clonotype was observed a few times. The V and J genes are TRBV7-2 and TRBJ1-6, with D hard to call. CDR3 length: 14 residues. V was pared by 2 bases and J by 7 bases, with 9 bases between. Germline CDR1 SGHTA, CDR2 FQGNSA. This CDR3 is CASSLQPTNSPLHF. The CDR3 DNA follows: TGTGCCAGCAGCTTACAACCGACCAATTCACCCCTCCACTTT.

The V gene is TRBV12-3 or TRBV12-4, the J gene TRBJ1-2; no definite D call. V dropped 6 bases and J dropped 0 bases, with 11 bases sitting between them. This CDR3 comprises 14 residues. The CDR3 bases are TGTGCCAGCAGGCCCAGAGCTGCTAACTATGGCTACACCTTC. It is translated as CASRPRAANYGYTF.

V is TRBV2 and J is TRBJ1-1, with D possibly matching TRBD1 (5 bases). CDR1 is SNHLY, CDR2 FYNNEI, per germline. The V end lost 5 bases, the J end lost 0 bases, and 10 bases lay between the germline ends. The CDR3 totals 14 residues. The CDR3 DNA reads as TGTGCCAGCAGTCTAAAAGGGGTGAACACTGAAGCTTTCTTT. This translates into CASSLKGVNTEAFF. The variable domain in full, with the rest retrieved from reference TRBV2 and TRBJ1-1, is EPEVTQTPSHQVTQMGQEVILRCVPISNHLYFYWYRQILGQKVEFLVSFYNNEISEKSEIFDDQFSVERPDGSNFTLKIRSTKLEDSAMYFCASSLKGVNTEAFFGQGTRLTVV.